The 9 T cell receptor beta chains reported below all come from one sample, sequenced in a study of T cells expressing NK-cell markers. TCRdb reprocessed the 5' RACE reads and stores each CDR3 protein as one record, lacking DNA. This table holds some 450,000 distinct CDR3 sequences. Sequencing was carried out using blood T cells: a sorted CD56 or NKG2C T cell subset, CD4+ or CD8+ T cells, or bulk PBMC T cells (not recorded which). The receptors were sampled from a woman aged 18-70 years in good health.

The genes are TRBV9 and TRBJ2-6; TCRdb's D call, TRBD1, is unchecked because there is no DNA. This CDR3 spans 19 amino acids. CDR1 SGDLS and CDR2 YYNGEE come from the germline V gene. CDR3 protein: CASRPHPDRVFPGANVLTF.

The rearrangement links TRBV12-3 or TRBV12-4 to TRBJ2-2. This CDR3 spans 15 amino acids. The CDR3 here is CASSLARQVTGELFF.

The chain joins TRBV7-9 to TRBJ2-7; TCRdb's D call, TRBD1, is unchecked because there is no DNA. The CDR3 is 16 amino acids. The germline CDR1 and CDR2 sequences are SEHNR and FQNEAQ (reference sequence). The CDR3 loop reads CASSQGGSGANYEQYF.

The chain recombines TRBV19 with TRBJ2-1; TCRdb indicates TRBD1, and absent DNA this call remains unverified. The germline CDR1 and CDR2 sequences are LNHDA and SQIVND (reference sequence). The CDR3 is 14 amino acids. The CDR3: CASRRQGASNEQFF.

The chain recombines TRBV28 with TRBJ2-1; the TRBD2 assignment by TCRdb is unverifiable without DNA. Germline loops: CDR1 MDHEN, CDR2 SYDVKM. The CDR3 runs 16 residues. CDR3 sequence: CASSLSTGTRLFEQFF.

This CDR3 is CASSLVTLAGGGNEQFF. The rearrangement uses TRBV7-2 and TRBJ2-1; the TCRdb call, TRBD2, lacks DNA for checking. Germline V gene sequence: CDR1 SGHTA, CDR2 FQGNSA. CDR3 length equals 17 residues.

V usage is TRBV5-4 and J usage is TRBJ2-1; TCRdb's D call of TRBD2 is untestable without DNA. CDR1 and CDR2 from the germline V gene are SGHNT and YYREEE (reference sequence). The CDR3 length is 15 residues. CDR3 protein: CASSLGLAGANEQFF. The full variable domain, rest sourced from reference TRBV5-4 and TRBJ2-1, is ETGVTQSPTHLIKTRGQQVTLRCSSQSGHNTVSWYQQALGQGPQFIFQYYREEENGRGNFPPRFSGLQFPNYSSELNVNALELDDSALYLCASSLGLAGANEQFFGPGTRLTVL.

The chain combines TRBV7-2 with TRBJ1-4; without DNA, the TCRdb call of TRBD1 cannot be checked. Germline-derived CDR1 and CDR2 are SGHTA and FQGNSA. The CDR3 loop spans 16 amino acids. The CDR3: CASSFRGGATNEKLFF.

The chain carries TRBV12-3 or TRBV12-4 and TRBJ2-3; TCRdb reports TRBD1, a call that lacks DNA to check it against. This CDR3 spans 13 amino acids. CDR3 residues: CASGRRGTDTQYF.